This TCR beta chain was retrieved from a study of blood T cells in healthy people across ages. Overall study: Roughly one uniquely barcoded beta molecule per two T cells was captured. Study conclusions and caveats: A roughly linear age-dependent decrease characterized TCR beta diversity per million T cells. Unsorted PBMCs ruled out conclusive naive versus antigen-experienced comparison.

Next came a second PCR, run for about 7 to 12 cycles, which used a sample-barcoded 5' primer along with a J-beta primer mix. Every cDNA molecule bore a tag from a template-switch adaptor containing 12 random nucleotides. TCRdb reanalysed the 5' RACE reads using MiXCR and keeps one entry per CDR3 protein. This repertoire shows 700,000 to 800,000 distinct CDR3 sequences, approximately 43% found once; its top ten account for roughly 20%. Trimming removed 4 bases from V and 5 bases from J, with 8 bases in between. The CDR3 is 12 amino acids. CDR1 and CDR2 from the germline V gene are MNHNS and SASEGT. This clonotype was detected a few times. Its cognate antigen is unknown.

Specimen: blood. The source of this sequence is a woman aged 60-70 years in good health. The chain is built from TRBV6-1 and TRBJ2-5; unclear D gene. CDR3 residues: CASSGSWETQYF. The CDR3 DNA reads TGTGCCAGCAGTGGTTCATGGGAGACCCAGTACTTC.